These 24 T cell receptor beta chains share one sample of origin, sequenced in a study of cytomegalovirus exposure and HLA in healthy donors. PCR employed 60 Vbeta and 13 Jbeta primers. Measured with immunoSEQ multiplex PCR; TCRdb has only the in-frame clones, and not every one. The table includes approximately 44,000 clones, roughly 60% detected once. The sample taken for sequencing was PBMCs. These receptors all stem from a human donor in good health.

As to this clone: Within the sample, other DNA sequences also encode this same CDR3. CDR3 sequence reads: CASSVGGDSFNIQYF. The DNA of the CDR3 is TGTGCCAGCAGCGTAGGGGGGGACAGCTTCAACATTCAGTACTTC. This chain links TRBV9 with TRBJ2-4, with a tentative D call TRBD1 (7 bases). The CDR3 consists of 15 residues. The ends were cut back, 0 bases at V and 7 bases at J, with 14 bases in the middle. Germline lookup yields CDR1 SGDLS and CDR2 YYNGEE.

The CDR3 protein is CASSASRTQYF. The CDR3 bases are TGTGCCAGCAGCGCTAGCCGTACGCAGTATTTT. The chain employs TRBV9 and TRBJ2-3; weak D call: TRBD2 (5 bases). V lost 3 bases to trimming and J lost 8 bases, with 7 bases between them. CDR3 length: 11 residues. Germline CDR1 is SGDLS and CDR2 is YYNGEE.

The chain couples TRBV28 to TRBJ2-4; D gene ambiguous. V shed 7 bases and J shed 0 bases, with 10 bases lying between them. The CDR3 is 14 residues long. Germline V CDR1 and CDR2: MDHEN, SYDVKM. CDR3 protein: CASTPVLAKNIQYF. CDR3 nucleotides: TGTGCCAGCACGCCGGTTCTAGCCAAAAACATTCAGTACTTC. Drawing the rest from reference TRBV28 and TRBJ2-4, the complete variable domain is DVKVTQSSRYLVKRTGEKVFLECVQDMDHENMFWYRQDPGLGLRLIYFSYDVKMKEKGDIPEGYSVSREKKERFSLILESASTNQTSMYLCASTPVLAKNIQYFGAGTRLSVL.

This chain uses TRBV30 with TRBJ2-1; 14 bases agree with TRBD2. Germline trimming cut 7 bases from V and 0 bases from J; bases unmatched to any gene: 5. This CDR3 has 16 amino acids. Germline V gives CDR1 GTSNPN, CDR2 SVGIG (reference sequence). CDR3 DNA sequence: TGTGCCTCGACTAGCGGGGGGGCAAGCTCCTACAATGAGCAGTTCTTC. Protein: CASTSGGASSYNEQFF.

The gene calls are TRBV30 and TRBJ1-1; the D gene is possibly TRBD1 (6 bases). Germline CDR1 and CDR2: GTSNPN and SVGIG (reference sequence). The germline V and J ends were trimmed by 0 bases and 5 bases, with 10 bases remaining between them. The CDR3 runs 13 residues. CDR3: CAWSVWGQTEAFF. The CDR3, as DNA: TGTGCCTGGAGTGTATGGGGACAAACTGAAGCTTTCTTT.

This rearrangement joins TRBV9 to TRBJ1-2, with 7 bases that match TRBD1. This CDR3 is 14 amino acids long. Losses at the gene ends were 3 bases for V and 8 bases for J; bases not matched to a gene: 10. The germline CDR1 and CDR2 sequences are SGDLS and YYNGEE. In nucleotides, the CDR3 is TGTGCCAGCAGCGCCCTGACAGGGTATTTAGGCTACACCTTC. Translation gives CASSALTGYLGYTF.

CDR3 protein: CASSPGTRTAYEQYF. In DNA form, the CDR3 reads TGCGCCAGCAGCCCCGGGACAAGGACGGCCTACGAGCAGTACTTC. The rearrangement uses TRBV5-1 and TRBJ2-7, with TRBD1 as a possible D gene (6 bases). CDR1 is SGHRS and CDR2 is YFSETQ in the germline V gene. This CDR3 comprises 15 residues. V lost 4 bases to trimming and J lost 2 bases, with 16 bases between them.

Turning to this clone: Other DNA sequences in the same sample also yield this CDR3. The chain has TRBV4-1 and TRBJ1-1; the match to TRBD1 covers 11 bases. The trim removed 4 bases at V and 6 bases at J, leaving 4 bases unmatched. Germline CDR1 reads MGHRA; CDR2 reads YSYEKL. The CDR3 runs to 14 residues. The CDR3 DNA follows: TGCGCCAGCAGCCCAGGACAGGGGGCTTCTGAAGCTTTCTTT. Protein sequence: CASSPGQGASEAFF.

This clone was picked up a small number of times. CDR3 sequence reads: CASSQGPQETQYF. CDR3 nucleotide sequence: TGTGCCAGCAGCCAGGGGCCCCAAGAGACCCAGTACTTC. V and J are TRBV7-3 and TRBJ2-5; tentatively, D is TRBD1 (6 bases). Germline CDR1 is SGHTA and CDR2 is FQGTGA. The CDR3 has 13 residues. Trimming stripped 5 bases from V and 1 base from J, with 8 bases between.

The chain recombines TRBV7-9 with TRBJ2-7; perhaps TRBD2 as D (5 bases). Germline V gene sequence: CDR1 SEHNR, CDR2 FQNEAQ (reference sequence). CDR3 length: 15 residues. V dropped 3 bases and J dropped 3 bases, with 15 bases sitting between them. The chain's CDR3 is CASSLGGGLVYEQYF. CDR3 DNA sequence: TGTGCCAGCAGCTTGGGCGGCGGGCTAGTCTACGAGCAGTACTTC. The full variable domain, with the rest looked up from reference TRBV7-9 and TRBJ2-7, is DTGVSQNPRHKITKRGQNVTFRCDPISEHNRLYWYRQTLGQGPEFLTYFQNEAQLEKSRLLSDRFSAERPKGSFSTLEIQRTEQGDSAMYLCASSLGGGLVYEQYFGPGTRLTVT.

The rearrangement joins TRBV6-9 to TRBJ1-6, with 12 bases fitting TRBD1. Germline lookup yields CDR1 MNHGY and CDR2 SVAAGI. The V segment lost 10 bases and the J segment 10 bases; nucleotides outside the gene matches: 8. The CDR3 covers 14 residues. CDR3 DNA sequence: TGTGCCACCGGGACAGGGGGCAAAGGATCACCCCTCCACTTT. It yields the protein CATGTGGKGSPLHF.

This chain links TRBV7-2 with TRBJ1-2; 8 nucleotides align to TRBD1. Germline V gene data show CDR1 as SGHTA and CDR2 as FQGNSA. V dropped 0 bases and J dropped 8; count of bases not matched to a gene: 14. The CDR3 contains 17 residues. The CDR3 DNA follows: TGTGCCAGCAGCTTAGCGGCCAGTTTAACCGGGACAGGAGGCTACACCTTC. This encodes CASSLAASLTGTGGYTF.

The chain has TRBV5-4 and TRBJ1-4; D gene unclear. Trimming removed 7 bases at V and 6 bases at J, with 22 bases between. Looked up from germline, CDR1 is SGHNT and CDR2 is YYREEE (reference sequence). The CDR3 totals 16 residues. CDR3 in DNA: TGTGCCAGCTCCTCCTTGCCCGGAGGTAGAGATGAAAAACTGTTTTTT. This translates into CASSSLPGGRDEKLFF.

On this clone: A read error may produce the germline difference seen at one junction end. The rearrangement uses TRBV5-1 and TRBJ2-5; 10 nucleotides align to TRBD2. This CDR3 spans 15 amino acids. CDR1 SGHRS and CDR2 YFSETQ come from the germline V gene. The DNA for the CDR3 is TGCGCCAGCAGCAGTTTAAGCGGGGGGGAAGAGACCCAGCACTTC. It encodes CASSSLSGGEETQHF.

The chain has TRBV29-1 and TRBJ1-2, with a weak D call TRBD1 (6 bases). The CDR3 has 13 residues. Germline-derived CDR1 and CDR2 are SQVTM and ANQGSEA. V shed 6 bases and J shed 7 bases, with 18 bases lying between them. CDR3 nucleotides: TGCAGCGTGAGGGGGGGGTATTCGATTGGCTACACCTTC. Translation: CSVRGGYSIGYTF.

This chain joins TRBV7-2 and TRBJ1-2, with 10 bases fitting TRBD1. CDR1 and CDR2 from the germline V gene are SGHTA and FQGNSA. This CDR3 comprises 15 residues. Trimming at V came to 0 bases and at J to 8 bases, leaving 6 bases not matched to a gene. The CDR3 DNA reads TGTGCCAGCAGCTTAGCCCTGACAGGGGGCTGGGGCTACACCTTC. Translation gives CASSLALTGGWGYTF.

This rearrangement joins TRBV12-5 to TRBJ2-3; TRBD2 matches 12 bases. CDR3 length: 16 residues. With V trimmed by 0 bases and J by 5 bases, 3 bases remained unmatched. Per the germline V gene, CDR1 is LGHNT and CDR2 is FRNRAP. CDR3 in amino acids: CASGLVLAGGGDTQYF. CDR3 in DNA: TGTGCTAGTGGTTTGGTACTAGCGGGGGGAGGAGATACGCAGTATTTT.

CDR3 region: CASSEAIRRGFYEQYF. In nucleotides, the CDR3 is TGTGCCAGCAGTGAAGCTATACGGCGGGGGTTCTACGAGCAGTACTTC. The rearrangement links TRBV2 to TRBJ2-7; TRBD2 aligns across 7 bases. From germline, CDR1 is SNHLY and CDR2 FYNNEI. This CDR3 has 16 residues. The trim removed 0 bases at V and 3 bases at J, leaving 8 bases unmatched.

In this sample, this clone turned up a few times. CDR3 DNA sequence: TGCGCCAGCAGCTTGGATGGGACAGGAGGGTTTCGGCCCCAGCATTTT. Translated, it gives CASSLDGTGGFRPQHF. This sequence joins TRBV5-1 and TRBJ1-5, with 8 nucleotides matching TRBD1. J gave up 9 bases and V 0 bases, and 11 bases lay outside the gene matches. The CDR3 runs to 16 residues. The germline V gene encodes CDR1 SGHRS and CDR2 YFSETQ.

This CDR3 is CSVGQGDQPQHF. The CDR3 DNA reads as TGCAGCGTCGGGCAGGGCGATCAGCCCCAGCATTTT. The chain links TRBV29-1 to TRBJ1-5; possible D gene TRBD1, 5 bases. V was shortened by 6 bases and J by 5 bases, with 11 bases between the two germline ends. In germline, CDR1 is SQVTM, CDR2 ANQGSEA. The CDR3 has 12 residues.

J is TRBJ2-5 and V is TRBV2; D possibly corresponds to TRBD2 (7 bases). Germline V CDR1 and CDR2: SNHLY, FYNNEI. This CDR3 spans 15 amino acids. Trimming took 3 bases from V and 5 from J, leaving 16 bases between them. In DNA form, the CDR3 reads TGTGCCAGCAGTGATGAATGGGGGGGCCGCGAGACCCAGTACTTC. As protein: CASSDEWGGRETQYF. Complete variable domain (other parts from reference TRBV2 and TRBJ2-5): EPEVTQTPSHQVTQMGQEVILRCVPISNHLYFYWYRQILGQKVEFLVSFYNNEISEKSEIFDDQFSVERPDGSNFTLKIRSTKLEDSAMYFCASSDEWGGRETQYFGPGTRLLVL.

The CDR3 loop reads CASTPRVVSYNEQFF. Here the CDR3 DNA reads TGTGCCAGCACCCCCAGGGTTGTCTCCTACAATGAGCAGTTCTTC. This sequence joins TRBV7-6 and TRBJ2-1, with a weak D call TRBD1 (5 bases). The V gene lost 7 bases and the J gene lost 0 bases, with 13 bases spanning the gap. The CDR3 covers 15 residues. The V gene's germline CDR1 is SGHVS and CDR2 FNYEAQ.

The table lists this clone with a count of one. The chain carries TRBV28 and TRBJ1-1; maybe TRBD1 (5 bases). V was trimmed by 1 base and J by 10 bases, leaving 7 bases between them. Germline V gene data show CDR1 as MDHEN and CDR2 as SYDVKM. The CDR3 consists of 11 residues. Here the CDR3 reads CASSLSGSAFF. DNA for the CDR3: TGTGCCAGCAGTTTATCAGGGTCAGCTTTCTTT.

The CDR3 loop is CASSFLGVGQPQHF. The CDR3 DNA reads as TGTGCCAGTAGTTTTCTAGGGGTTGGTCAGCCCCAGCATTTT. This rearrangement joins TRBV19 to TRBJ1-5; weak D call: TRBD1 (5 bases). CDR3 length: 14 amino acids. Trimming removed 5 bases at V and 6 bases at J, with 14 bases between. Looked up from germline, CDR1 is LNHDA and CDR2 is SQIVND (reference sequence).